This T cell receptor (beta chain) was observed in a study of T cell responses to AZD1222 COVID-19 vaccine. Study-wide results and limits: Just five to seven people given AZD1222 tested seropositive at baseline.

This CDR3 region has 13 residues. CDR1 SGHVS and CDR2 FQNEAQ come from the germline V gene. V was clipped by 6 bases and J by 2 bases, with 10 bases between them. As for this clone: Its specificity is unknown.

Assay used: immunoSEQ multiplex PCR; TCRdb lists only in-frame clones, some missing. The sample has about 150,000 clones, 90% seen once. This chain links TRBV7-8 with TRBJ2-5; D unclear. This specimen consisted of peripheral blood, obtained on day 0 of AZD1222 vaccination. This receptor was identified in an adult in good health. CDR3 amino acids: CASRKGWQETQYF. The CDR3 region has the DNA TGTGCCAGCAGGAAGGGTTGGCAAGAGACCCAGTACTTC.